One and the same sample provided the 27 T cell receptor beta chains below, sequenced in a study of blood T cells in healthy people across ages. A second about 7 to 11 cycle PCR used barcoded and J-beta primers. TCRdb re-derived calls from the 5' RACE reads in MiXCR, one entry per CDR3 protein. The sample comprises 1.5 million to 2 million distinct CDR3 sequences, less than 50% of which are singletons, and approximately 2% rests with the top ten. Sequences were obtained from blood. The receptors were gathered from a woman in her thirties or forties in good health.

This rearrangement joins TRBV5-1 to TRBJ1-2, with a weak D call TRBD1 (6 bases). The CDR3 runs to 15 residues. Trimming left V 7 bases short and J 2 bases short, with 18 bases between. Germline V gene lookup returns CDR1 SGHRS and CDR2 YFSETQ. CDR3 in DNA: TGCGCCAGCGCCCCCAGGGGCCAAAAGAACTATGGCTACACCTTC. Protein product: CASAPRGQKNYGYTF.

This clonotype occurred a few times. The rearrangement joins TRBV24-1 to TRBJ2-5; D perhaps matches TRBD1 (6 bases). The CDR3 is made up of 15 amino acids. V shed 5 bases and J shed 5 bases, with 17 bases lying between them. The germline V gene encodes CDR1 KGHDR and CDR2 SFDVKD. As DNA, the CDR3 is TGTGCCACCAGTGCCCCGGGACATCGGACGGAGACCCAGTACTTC. Translation gives CATSAPGHRTETQYF.

This sequence joins TRBV7-6 and TRBJ1-4; possibly TRBD1 for D (5 bases). CDR1 is SGHVS and CDR2 is FNYEAQ in the germline V gene. Trimming took 5 bases from V and 0 from J, leaving 10 bases between them. This CDR3 is 15 amino acids long. The CDR3 protein is CASSIGTATNEKLFF. CDR3 sequence (DNA): TGTGCCAGCAGCATCGGGACTGCAACTAATGAAAAACTGTTTTTT.

In this sample, this clonotype turned up a few times. This chain joins TRBV7-2 and TRBJ1-5, with 8 nucleotides matching TRBD1. V gave up 5 bases and J gave up 5 bases; unmatched junction bases: 8. The CDR3 covers 15 residues. Germline V lookup: CDR1 SGHTA, CDR2 FQGNSA. CDR3 sequence reads: CASSKSTGEYQPQHF. The CDR3 coding sequence is TGTGCCAGCAGCAAGTCGACAGGGGAATATCAGCCCCAGCATTTT.

This chain joins TRBV5-1 and TRBJ2-2; D unresolved. The CDR3 covers 15 residues. The germline CDR1 and CDR2 sequences are SGHRS and YFSETQ. V dropped 0 bases and J dropped 7 bases, with 13 bases sitting between them. The CDR3 coding sequence is TGCGCCAGCAGCTTGGTCGGGCCGTCATACGGGGAGCTGTTTTTT. This gives the protein CASSLVGPSYGELFF.

DNA for the CDR3: TGTGCCAGCAGTTCAGGGGTTTCCGCCCGGTACGAGCAGTACTTC. Translation: CASSSGVSARYEQYF. The rearrangement links TRBV27 to TRBJ2-7; tentatively, D is TRBD1 (6 bases). Germline CDR1 reads MNHEY; CDR2 reads SMNVEV (reference sequence). V gave up 4 bases and J gave up 4 bases, with 17 bases separating them. The CDR3 extends over 15 amino acids.

V gene TRBV29-1 combines with J gene TRBJ2-2, with D tentatively TRBD2 (6 bases). Per germline, CDR1 SQVTM and CDR2 ANQGSEA. V lost 4 bases, J lost 7 bases, and 10 bases lay in between. The CDR3 contains 12 residues. In nucleotides, the CDR3 is TGCAGCGTTGGGGGGGTTAGCGGGGAGCTGTTTTTT. This translates into CSVGGVSGELFF.

CDR3 region: CSARGAGTSGGADTDTQYF. The CDR3, as DNA: TGCAGTGCTAGAGGCGCCGGGACTAGCGGGGGGGCTGACACAGATACGCAGTATTTT. The gene calls are TRBV20-1 and TRBJ2-3, with 16 nucleotides matching TRBD2. The CDR3 is 19 residues long. J lost 2 bases, V lost 1 base, and 9 bases had no gene match. Germline V lookup: CDR1 DFQATT, CDR2 SNEGSKA (reference sequence).

This sequence joins TRBV14 and TRBJ2-1; no reliable D call. CDR1 is SGHDN and CDR2 is FVKESK in the germline V gene. This CDR3 has 14 residues. V was clipped by 3 bases and J by 5 bases, with 11 bases between them. In DNA, the CDR3 is TGTGCCAGCAGCCATGATTATGTCGACAATGAGCAGTTCTTC. Translated, it gives CASSHDYVDNEQFF.

V and J are TRBV11-3 and TRBJ2-1, with TRBD1 matching over 8 bases. Germline V lookup: CDR1 SGHNT, CDR2 YENEEA. V gave up 1 base and J gave up 7 bases; unmatched junction bases: 6. The CDR3 covers 15 residues. CDR3 nucleotides: TGTGCCAGCAGCTTAGGGCAGGGGGCTGTTAATGAGCAGTTCTTC. Amino acid sequence: CASSLGQGAVNEQFF.

This clonotype was found a few times. The chain couples TRBV20-1 to TRBJ1-4; D possibly corresponds to TRBD1 (5 bases). This CDR3 spans 13 amino acids. Germline CDR1 and CDR2: DFQATT and SNEGSKA (reference sequence). The ends were cut back, 1 base at V and 3 bases at J, with 6 bases in the middle. The CDR3: CSARVGANEKLFF. The CDR3 region has the DNA TGCAGTGCTAGAGTGGGGGCTAATGAAAAACTGTTTTTT.

The chain couples TRBV4-1 to TRBJ1-4, with 7 bases that match TRBD1. Trimming cost V 3 bases and J 0 bases; bases outside gene matches: 13. This CDR3 is 19 amino acids long. Germline V CDR1 and CDR2: MGHRA, YSYEKL. This chain's CDR3 is CASSHTSGTEKTTNEKLFF. CDR3 nucleotides: TGCGCCAGCAGCCATACCAGTGGGACAGAGAAAACAACTAATGAAAAACTGTTTTTT.

The rearrangement uses TRBV20-1 and TRBJ1-2; 7 nucleotides match TRBD1. V shed 5 bases and J 4 bases; nucleotides not matched to a gene: 7. Germline CDR1 is DFQATT and CDR2 is SNEGSKA (reference sequence). The CDR3 spans 13 residues. In DNA, the CDR3 is TGCAGTGCTCAGACAGGGACCGGCTATGGCTACACCTTC. It translates to CSAQTGTGYGYTF.

In its sample, this clonotype was seen a few times. This chain links TRBV29-1 with TRBJ1-2; D is possibly TRBD1 (6 bases). Looked up from germline, CDR1 is SQVTM and CDR2 is ANQGSEA. Trimming left V 7 bases short and J 8 bases short, with 20 bases between. The CDR3 runs to 13 residues. CDR3 nucleotide sequence: TGCAGCGCGGAAAAAGACCTACAGGGAGGCTACACCTTC. Translating it yields CSAEKDLQGGYTF. Using reference TRBV29-1 and TRBJ1-2 for the parts outside the CDR3, the full variable domain is SAVISQKPSRDICQRGTSLTIQCQVDSQVTMMFWYRQQPGQSLTLIATANQGSEATYESGFVIDKFPISRPNLTFSTLTVSNMSPEDSSIYLCSAEKDLQGGYTFGSGTRLTVV.

This clonotype showed up just once. The junction and the germline gene differ at one end; a read error may be behind it. The V call is TRBV7-2, the J call TRBJ2-7; 7 bases map to TRBD1. The germline V gene encodes CDR1 SGHTA and CDR2 FQGNSA. CDR3 length: 15 residues. CDR3 DNA: TGTGCCAGCAGCCGGGGACAGCCCGGCTCCGACGAGCAGTACTTC. Translated: CASSRGQPGSDEQYF.

On this clonotype itself: The junction shows a germline mismatch at one end, possibly a read error. In nucleotides, the CDR3 is TGTGCCGGCAGCCCCGGGACTAGCGGTGAGCAGTTCTTC. Protein sequence: CAGSPGTSGEQFF. The chain combines TRBV13 with TRBJ2-1, with 11 bases lining up with TRBD2. The CDR3 has 13 residues. Germline CDR1 and CDR2: PRHDT and FYEKMQ (reference sequence).

This chain joins TRBV7-2 and TRBJ2-1; possibly TRBD1 or TRBD2 for D (5 bases each). The CDR3 is 16 residues long. The V gene lost 5 bases and the J gene lost 0 bases, with 14 bases spanning the gap. Germline CDR1 reads SGHTA; CDR2 reads FQGNSA. CDR3 in DNA: TGTGCCAGCAGCCCCCGGCCTGGGGGCTCCTACAATGAGCAGTTCTTC. Its translation: CASSPRPGGSYNEQFF.

V and J are TRBV7-2 and TRBJ2-1; D tentatively fits TRBD1 or TRBD2 (5 bases each). V lost 1 base to trimming and J lost 0 bases, with 13 bases between them. Germline-derived CDR1 and CDR2 are SGHTA and FQGNSA. The CDR3 is 17 amino acids. CDR3 DNA sequence: TGTGCCAGCAGCTTAGGTTGGTGGGGGAGCTCCTACAATGAGCAGTTCTTC. It specifies CASSLGWWGSSYNEQFF.

The chain couples TRBV28 to TRBJ2-3; TRBD2 matches at 10 bases. The CDR3 sequence is 15 residues long. Germline V lookup: CDR1 MDHEN, CDR2 SYDVKM. The V segment lost 2 bases and the J segment 4 bases; nucleotides outside the gene matches: 3. The CDR3 DNA follows: TGTGCCAGCAGTTTACAGCGGGGGGGCGCAGATACGCAGTATTTT. It specifies CASSLQRGGADTQYF.

This clonotype was detected only a few times. The rearrangement links TRBV27 to TRBJ2-3, with 10 positions matching TRBD2. Looked up from germline, CDR1 is MNHEY and CDR2 is SMNVEV (reference sequence). The CDR3 is 16 residues long. After removal of 5 bases from V and 4 bases from J, the junction contained 9 bases not matched to a gene. The CDR3 sequence: CASSLRSGGASDTQYF. The CDR3 DNA follows: TGTGCCAGCAGTCTTCGAAGCGGGGGGGCCTCAGATACGCAGTATTTT.

This clonotype showed up just a few times. The gene calls are TRBV7-2 and TRBJ1-2, with D perhaps TRBD1 (6 bases). The V and J ends lost 5 bases and 2 bases respectively, with 12 bases between them. This CDR3 has 14 residues. Germline values: CDR1 SGHTA, CDR2 FQGNSA. The CDR3 coding sequence is TGTGCCAGCAGCCCAGACACAGGGAACTATGGCTACACCTTC. Translated: CASSPDTGNYGYTF.

CDR3 sequence reads: CASTQRRDNQETQYF. The CDR3, as DNA: TGTGCCAGCACCCAAAGGAGGGACAACCAAGAGACCCAGTACTTC. This chain joins TRBV6-2 or TRBV6-3 and TRBJ2-5, with D possibly called TRBD1 or TRBD2 (6 bases each). Between the trimmed V and J ends, which lost 7 bases and 0 bases, there was a span of 15 bases. The CDR3 length is 15 residues. Per germline, CDR1 MNHEY and CDR2 SVGEGT.

The chain combines TRBV7-9 with TRBJ1-6; no firm D call. The germline V and J ends were trimmed by 2 bases and 10 bases, with 9 bases remaining between them. Germline CDR1 and CDR2: SEHNR and FQNEAQ (reference sequence). The CDR3 covers 13 residues. The DNA for the CDR3 is TGTGCCAGCAGCTTATCTACGGGGTCACCCCTCCACTTT. Its translation: CASSLSTGSPLHF.

The chain uses TRBV28 and TRBJ1-1; D ambiguous. V dropped 3 bases and J dropped 0 bases, with 8 bases sitting between them. There are 14 residues in the CDR3. Germline assignment: CDR1 MDHEN and CDR2 SYDVKM. The CDR3 region has the DNA TGTGCCAGCAGTTTCAGACTCCTGAACACTGAAGCTTTCTTT. Encoded protein: CASSFRLLNTEAFF. The whole variable domain, remainder taken from reference TRBV28 and TRBJ1-1, is DVKVTQSSRYLVKRTGEKVFLECVQDMDHENMFWYRQDPGLGLRLIYFSYDVKMKEKGDIPEGYSVSREKKERFSLILESASTNQTSMYLCASSFRLLNTEAFFGQGTRLTVV.

This clonotype was seen just once. The chain recombines TRBV4-1 with TRBJ1-6; D possibly corresponds to TRBD1 (6 bases). The CDR3 covers 14 residues. Germline V lookup: CDR1 MGHRA, CDR2 YSYEKL. The V and J ends lost 1 base and 15 bases respectively, with 16 bases between them. CDR3 nucleotide sequence: TGCGCCAGCAGCCAAGGAAACACTCAGGGGAACCTCCACTTT. Amino acids: CASSQGNTQGNLHF.

This clonotype was found a few times. The genes are TRBV5-1 and TRBJ2-1; TRBD2 matches 12 bases. The V gene's germline CDR1 is SGHRS and CDR2 YFSETQ. The CDR3 is 18 residues long. V was clipped by 0 bases and J by 3 bases; unmatched bases: 7. This CDR3 is CASSLELAGGLHYNEQFF. CDR3 nucleotides: TGCGCCAGCAGCTTGGAACTAGCGGGGGGCCTACACTACAATGAGCAGTTCTTC.

The chain joins TRBV3-1 to TRBJ1-6; possibly TRBD1 for D (5 bases). CDR1 LGHDT and CDR2 YNNKEL come from the germline V gene (reference sequence). The V and J ends lost 5 bases and 5 bases respectively, with 13 bases between them. This CDR3 is 15 amino acids long. CDR3 residues: CASSFRRGNNSPLHF. The CDR3 coding sequence is TGTGCCAGCAGCTTCCGAAGGGGTAATAATTCACCCCTCCACTTT.